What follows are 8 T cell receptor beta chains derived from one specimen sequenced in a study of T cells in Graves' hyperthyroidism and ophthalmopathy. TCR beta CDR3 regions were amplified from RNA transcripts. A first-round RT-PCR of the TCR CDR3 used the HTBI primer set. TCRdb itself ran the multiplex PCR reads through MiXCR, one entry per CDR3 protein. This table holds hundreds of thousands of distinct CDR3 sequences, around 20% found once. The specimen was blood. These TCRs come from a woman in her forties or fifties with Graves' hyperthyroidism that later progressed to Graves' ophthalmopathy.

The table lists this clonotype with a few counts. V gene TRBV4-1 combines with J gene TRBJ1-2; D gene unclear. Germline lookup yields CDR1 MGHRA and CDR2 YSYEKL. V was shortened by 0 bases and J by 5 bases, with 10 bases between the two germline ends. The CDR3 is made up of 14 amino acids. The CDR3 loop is CASSQDSGPYGYTF. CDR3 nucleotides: TGCGCCAGCAGCCAAGATAGTGGCCCTTATGGCTACACCTTC.

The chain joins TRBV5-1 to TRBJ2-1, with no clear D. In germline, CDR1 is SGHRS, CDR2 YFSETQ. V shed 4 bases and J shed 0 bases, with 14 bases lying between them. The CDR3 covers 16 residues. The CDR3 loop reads CASSPPLSGSYNEQFF. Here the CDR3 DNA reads TGCGCCAGCAGCCCACCCCTTTCCGGCTCCTACAATGAGCAGTTCTTC.

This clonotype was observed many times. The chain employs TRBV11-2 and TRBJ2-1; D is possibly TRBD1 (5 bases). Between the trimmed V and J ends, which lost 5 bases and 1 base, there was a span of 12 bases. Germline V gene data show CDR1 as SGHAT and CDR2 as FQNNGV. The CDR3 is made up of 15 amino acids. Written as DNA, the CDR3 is TGTGCCAGCAGCCCCCAGGGTGGTTCCTACAATGAGCAGTTCTTC. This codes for CASSPQGGSYNEQFF.

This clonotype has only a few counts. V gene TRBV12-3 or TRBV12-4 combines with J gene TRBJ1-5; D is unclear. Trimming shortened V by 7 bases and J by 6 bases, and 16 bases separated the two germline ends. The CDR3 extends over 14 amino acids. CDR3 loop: CASTPRLDVQPQHF. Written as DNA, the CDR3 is TGTGCCAGCACCCCCCGGTTGGACGTTCAGCCCCAGCATTTT.

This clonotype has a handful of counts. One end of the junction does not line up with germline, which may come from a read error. The CDR3: CASSFGSGVSYNEQFF. CDR3 DNA sequence: TGCGCCAGCAGCTTTGGCTCGGGGGTCTCCTACAATGAGCAGTTCTTC. The chain employs TRBV5-5 and TRBJ2-1, with a tentative D call TRBD2 (6 bases). Germline V gene data show CDR1 as SGHKS and CDR2 as YYEKEE (reference sequence). This CDR3 contains 16 residues.

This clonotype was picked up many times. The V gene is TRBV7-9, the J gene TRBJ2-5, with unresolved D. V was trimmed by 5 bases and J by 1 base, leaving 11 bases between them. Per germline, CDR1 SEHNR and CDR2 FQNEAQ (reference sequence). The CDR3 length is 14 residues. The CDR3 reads CASSSRVSQETQYF. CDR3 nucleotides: TGTGCCAGCAGCAGTAGAGTGAGCCAAGAGACCCAGTACTTC.

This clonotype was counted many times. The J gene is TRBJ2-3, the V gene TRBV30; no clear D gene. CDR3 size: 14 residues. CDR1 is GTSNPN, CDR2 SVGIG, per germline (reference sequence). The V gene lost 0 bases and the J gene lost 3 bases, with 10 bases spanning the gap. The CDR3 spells CAWSVRTLTDTQYF. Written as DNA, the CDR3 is TGTGCCTGGAGTGTCCGGACCTTAACAGATACGCAGTATTTT.

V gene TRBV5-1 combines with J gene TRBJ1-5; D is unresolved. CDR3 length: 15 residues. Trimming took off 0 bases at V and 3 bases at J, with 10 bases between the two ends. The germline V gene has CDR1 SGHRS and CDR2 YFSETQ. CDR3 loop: CASSLDGSLNQPQHF. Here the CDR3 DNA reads TGCGCCAGCAGCTTGGATGGTAGCCTCAATCAGCCCCAGCATTTT.